Below, 24 T cell receptor beta chains from the same sample are listed, as sequenced in a study of human thymus T cells. Assay: immunoSEQ multiplex PCR; the TCRdb copy retains only in-frame clones and omits some. The table includes more than 50,000 clones, about 93% detected once. The specimen sequenced was blood. The receptors stem from a boy under three years old with a congenital heart defect but otherwise immunologically healthy.

There are a few counts of this clone. The V gene is TRBV7-3, the J gene TRBJ1-3; D gene ambiguous. Trimming cost V 5 bases and J 0 bases, with 14 bases left between them. The CDR3 has 16 residues. Germline V CDR1 and CDR2: SGHTA, FQGTGA. DNA of the CDR3: TGTGCCAGCAGCGCTCATGACTTCCACTCTGGAAACACCATATATTTT. It translates to CASSAHDFHSGNTIYF.

In this sample, this clone turned up once. The J gene is TRBJ1-1, the V gene TRBV6-5, with 7 positions matching TRBD1. The CDR3 is 15 residues long. V lost 5 bases, J lost 4 bases, and 10 bases stayed unmatched. CDR1 and CDR2 (germline): MNHEY, SVGAGI. CDR3 in DNA: TGTGCCAGCAGTCCTCAAGGGGGCTGGGGCACTGAAGCTTTCTTT. This translates into CASSPQGGWGTEAFF.

The chain joins TRBV18 to TRBJ2-3; TRBD2 aligns across 7 bases. With 3 bases clipped from V and 5 bases from J, the junction kept 5 bases outside the gene matches. In germline, CDR1 is KGHSH, CDR2 LQKENI. The CDR3 has 14 amino acids. In nucleotides, the CDR3 is TGTGCCAGCTCACCGGGACTATCAGAAGATACGCAGTATTTT. It codes for CASSPGLSEDTQYF.

The gene calls are TRBV5-8 and TRBJ1-2; 7 nucleotides match TRBD1. V shed 1 base and J 7 bases; nucleotides not matched to a gene: 13. The germline gives CDR1 SGHTS, CDR2 YDEGEE. This CDR3 contains 16 residues. The chain's CDR3 is CASSLPDRQGSSGYTF. The CDR3 nucleotides are TGTGCCAGCAGCTTGCCCGATCGACAGGGCTCGAGTGGCTACACCTTC.

The rearrangement joins TRBV5-1 to TRBJ1-4; 9 nucleotides line up with TRBD1. CDR3 length equals 19 residues. Trimming cost V 0 bases and J 0 bases; bases outside gene matches: 9. The germline V gene encodes CDR1 SGHRS and CDR2 YFSETQ. The CDR3 sequence: CASSLAGQGGVATNEKLFF. The CDR3 region has the DNA TGCGCCAGCAGCTTGGCGGGACAGGGAGGAGTAGCAACTAATGAAAAACTGTTTTTT.

The V call is TRBV30, the J call TRBJ2-3, with 16 bases that match TRBD2. Germline assignment: CDR1 GTSNPN and CDR2 SVGIG (reference sequence). The CDR3 runs to 17 residues. CDR3 protein: CASGTSGGAGLRDTQYF. The CDR3 DNA follows: TGTGCTTCCGGGACTAGCGGGGGGGCCGGATTAAGAGATACGCAGTATTTT. Combining the CDR3 with reference TRBV30 and TRBJ2-3 gives the whole variable domain SQTIHQWPATLVQPVGSPLSLECTVEGTSNPNLYWYRQAAGRGLQLLFYSVGIGQISSEVPQNLSASRPQDRQFILSSKKLLLSDSGFYLCASGTSGGAGLRDTQYFGPGTRLTVL.

V and J are TRBV19 and TRBJ2-7, with 9 positions matching TRBD2. Germline values: CDR1 LNHDA, CDR2 SQIVND (reference sequence). The CDR3 runs to 16 residues. With 2 bases clipped from V and 5 bases from J, the junction kept 10 bases outside the gene matches. The CDR3 DNA reads TGTGCCAGTAGTATACGGGGCCTAGCGGGGTCCCACGAGCAGTACTTC. It yields the protein CASSIRGLAGSHEQYF.

This chain links TRBV6-1 with TRBJ2-3; 7 bases are a match to TRBD1. CDR1 is MNHNS and CDR2 is SASEGT in the germline V gene. J was trimmed by 1 base and V by 2 bases; bases with no gene match: 9. CDR3 length: 17 amino acids. DNA for the CDR3: TGTGCCAGCAGTGAACTTGAGGGGCAGGGGGGCACAGATACGCAGTATTTT. This sequence encodes CASSELEGQGGTDTQYF.

The genes are TRBV6-1 and TRBJ2-7, with 7 bases identical to TRBD2. The germline V gene has CDR1 MNHNS and CDR2 SASEGT. Losses at the gene ends were 5 bases for V and 6 bases for J; bases not matched to a gene: 4. The CDR3 runs 12 residues. The CDR3 loop reads CASSFWGGEQYF. DNA of the CDR3: TGTGCCAGCAGTTTCTGGGGGGGCGAGCAGTACTTC.

The chain joins TRBV30 to TRBJ1-2, with TRBD1 matching over 7 bases. V trimming: 2 bases; J trimming: 6 bases; junction bases outside the gene matches: 6. CDR1 and CDR2 (germline): GTSNPN, SVGIG (reference sequence). CDR3 length equals 13 residues. As DNA, the CDR3 is TGTGCCTGGAGTCGACAGGGAGGGAATGGCTACACCTTC. Protein sequence: CAWSRQGGNGYTF.

The genes are TRBV7-9 and TRBJ1-4; maybe TRBD1 (5 bases). V dropped 6 bases and J dropped 5 bases, with 7 bases sitting between them. CDR1 is SEHNR and CDR2 is FQNEAQ in the germline V gene (reference sequence). This CDR3 spans 12 amino acids. In DNA form, the CDR3 reads TGTGCCAGCAGGGACAACAATGAAAAACTGTTTTTT. Its translation: CASRDNNEKLFF.

In its sample, this clone was seen once. The gene calls are TRBV4-2 and TRBJ2-7; 7 bases map to TRBD2. Germline CDR1 and CDR2: LGHNA and YNFKEQ. The CDR3 runs to 14 residues. Trimming removed 5 bases from V and 5 bases from J; junction bases left unmatched: 9. CDR3 region: CASSYGLGGHEQYF. The CDR3 region has the DNA TGTGCCAGCAGCTACGGACTAGGCGGTCACGAGCAGTACTTC.

This sequence joins TRBV13 and TRBJ1-1; 8 bases align to TRBD1. The junction had 9 bases not matched to a gene; V was cut back by 1 base and J by 8 bases. The CDR3 loop spans 15 amino acids. Germline values: CDR1 PRHDT, CDR2 FYEKMQ (reference sequence). CDR3 DNA: TGTGCCAGCAGCTTAGTTTCGGGACAGGACCCAGAAGCTTTCTTT. This gives the protein CASSLVSGQDPEAFF.

The chain joins TRBV6-6 to TRBJ2-7; 11 bases are shared with TRBD1. Trimming took 3 bases from V and 4 from J; bases not matched to a gene: 5. The germline gives CDR1 MNHNY, CDR2 SVGAGI (reference sequence). The CDR3 is 15 amino acids. This chain's CDR3 is CASSYRDRGWYEQYF. As DNA, the CDR3 is TGTGCCAGCAGTTATCGGGACAGGGGGTGGTACGAGCAGTACTTC.

Points on this clone: The sample carries other DNA sequences with the same CDR3. The rearrangement uses TRBV5-1 and TRBJ2-7; no clear D gene. The CDR3 is 13 residues long. V was shortened by 2 bases and J by 1 base, with 7 bases between the two germline ends. Germline values: CDR1 SGHRS, CDR2 YFSETQ. The CDR3 region has the DNA TGCGCCAGCAGCTTAGGACGGTCCTACGAGCAGTACTTC. Protein: CASSLGRSYEQYF.

This chain joins TRBV9 and TRBJ1-1; D may be TRBD1 (6 bases). The CDR3 covers 15 residues. Germline-derived CDR1 and CDR2 are SGDLS and YYNGEE. V was pared by 0 bases and J by 1 base, with 10 bases between. The CDR3 nucleotides read TGTGCCAGCAGCGTAGCCGGGACACCGAACACTGAAGCTTTCTTT. Translated: CASSVAGTPNTEAFF.

This CDR3 is CASSPGLFPHEQYF. The CDR3 coding sequence is TGTGCCAGCAGTCCCGGCCTGTTCCCCCACGAGCAGTACTTC. J is TRBJ2-7 and V is TRBV6-1; no clear D gene. The CDR3 spans 14 residues. V was trimmed by 5 bases and J by 5 bases, leaving 16 bases between them. Per germline, CDR1 MNHNS and CDR2 SASEGT.

The chain recombines TRBV27 with TRBJ2-1; D may be TRBD1 or TRBD2 (5 bases each). This CDR3 is 16 amino acids long. From germline, CDR1 is MNHEY and CDR2 SMNVEV (reference sequence). V was cut by 3 bases and J by 7 bases, with 19 bases left in between. The CDR3 DNA sequence: TGTGCCAGCAGTTTGTCATCGGGACGCCTGTTGAATGAGCAGTTCTTC. Translated, it gives CASSLSSGRLLNEQFF.

The chain combines TRBV18 with TRBJ2-7; D possibly corresponds to TRBD1 (5 bases). This CDR3 has 16 residues. Trimming pared 3 bases from V and 1 base from J, leaving 16 bases between. CDR1 and CDR2 (germline): KGHSH, LQKENI. CDR3 loop: CASSPFRARRSYEQYF. The CDR3 region has the DNA TGTGCCAGCTCACCCTTCAGGGCCCGAAGGTCCTACGAGCAGTACTTC.

This clone was counted a single time. The rearrangement joins TRBV10-1 to TRBJ2-5; TRBD2 might be the D (6 bases). Germline assignment: CDR1 WNHNN and CDR2 SYGVQD (reference sequence). V lost 4 bases to trimming and J lost 4 bases, with 10 bases between them. This CDR3 region has 13 residues. The CDR3 sequence: CASSAGVGETQYF. In DNA form, the CDR3 reads TGCGCCAGCAGTGCGGGGGTAGGAGAGACCCAGTACTTC.

The chain combines TRBV2 with TRBJ2-5; 8 nucleotides match TRBD2. This CDR3 has 14 residues. V shed 5 bases, J shed 4 bases, and the junction held 6 bases outside the gene matches. Germline V CDR1 and CDR2: SNHLY, FYNNEI. The CDR3 reads CASSPGREGETQYF. For the CDR3, the DNA is TGTGCCAGCAGTCCCGGGAGGGAGGGAGAGACCCAGTACTTC.

The rearrangement links TRBV25-1 to TRBJ2-4; 7 nucleotides align to TRBD1. Germline trimming cut 1 base from V and 9 bases from J; bases unmatched to any gene: 6. The CDR3 runs to 14 residues. The germline gives CDR1 MGHDK, CDR2 SYGVNS. CDR3 nucleotides: TGTGCCAGCAGTGAATCGACAGGGCGGACCATTCAGTACTTC. This codes for CASSESTGRTIQYF.

The chain combines TRBV7-8 with TRBJ1-2; D is undetermined. This CDR3 has 14 amino acids. Trimming cost V 1 base and J 5 bases, with 11 bases left between them. CDR1 and CDR2 (germline): SGHVS, FQNEAQ. The CDR3 here is CASSLEGRHYGYTF. In DNA, the CDR3 is TGTGCCAGCAGCTTAGAAGGTCGACATTATGGCTACACCTTC.

The chain employs TRBV21-1 and TRBJ2-1; the D call in the table, TRBD1, was not verified against the DNA. TRBV21-1 is marked as a pseudogene. The CDR3 has 19 amino acids. The CDR3 sequence is CASSKEGWDRHTHTDEQFF. CDR3 in DNA: TGTGCCAGCAGCAAAGAGGGGTGGGACAGGCACACACACACGGATGAGCAGTTCTTC.